This T cell receptor (beta chain) stems from a study of shared clonotypes between healthy human individuals. Sequenced by immunoSEQ multiplex PCR; TCRdb stores in-frame clones only, minus some. The sample has roughly 2.6 million clones, around nine tenths seen once. With 1 base removed from V and 0 bases from J, the gap between germline ends came to 16 bases. The CDR3 contains 17 residues. The germline CDR1 and CDR2 sequences are SGHVS and FNYEAQ. This chain uses TRBV7-6 with TRBJ2-7; TRBD1 might be the D (6 bases). The sequenced sample was naive CD4+ T cells sorted from blood. Subset specified: CD45RA+ positively selected. The sequence was collected from a man younger than 35 in good health. The CDR3 spells CASSLGPHRQASYEQYF. The DNA for the CDR3 is TGTGCCAGCAGCTTAGGCCCACATCGACAGGCCTCCTACGAGCAGTACTTC.